This TCR beta chain was documented in a study of T cell responses to AZD1222 COVID-19 vaccine. General study results and limits: Repertoires in all cases were sampled only once the peak T cell response had passed. Rises in breadth and depth of Spike-specific TCRs came after two AZD1222 doses.

Combined were second doses at about 4 or about 12 weeks. A word on this clone: As yet, its antigen is unknown.

Assay used: immunoSEQ multiplex PCR; TCRdb lists only in-frame clones, some missing. Of 72,000 or so clones listed, approximately 90% were seen once; the top ten hold approximately 30%. V lost 3 bases and J lost 0, with 12 bases in between. The germline V gene encodes CDR1 ENHRY and CDR2 SYGVKD. The CDR3 has 16 amino acids. Source: peripheral blood, taken 28 days after the second AZD1222 dose. This rearrangement joins TRBV10-3 to TRBJ2-1; D remains unclear. The origin of this receptor is an adult who received the AZD1222 COVID-19 vaccine. The CDR3 DNA sequence: TGTGCCATCAGTGACTCCCCGCTAAGCTCCTACAATGAGCAGTTCTTC. Protein sequence: CAISDSPLSSYNEQFF.